The 22 T cell receptor beta chains listed next were all sequenced from one sample in a study of blood T cell repertoires in COVID-19. Libraries were prepared by immunoSEQ multiplex PCR; TCRdb keeps only in-frame clonotypes and omits some of them. The repertoire holds roughly 120,000 clones, with 70% to 90% as singletons. Material: peripheral blood. The receptors here all came from a man aged 40-55 years with acute or convalescent COVID-19.

The genes are TRBV15 and TRBJ1-5; D uncertain. The CDR3 runs to 14 residues. The ends were cut back, 0 bases at V and 1 base at J, with 4 bases in the middle. Germline loops: CDR1 LNHNV, CDR2 YYDKDF (reference sequence). The CDR3 DNA reads TGTGCCACCAGCAGAGATCTCAGCAATCAGCCCCAGCATTTT. It codes for CATSRDLSNQPQHF.

The V gene is TRBV10-3, the J gene TRBJ2-3, with TRBD2 matching over 8 bases. The CDR3 is made up of 15 amino acids. The germline V gene encodes CDR1 ENHRY and CDR2 SYGVKD. J was trimmed by 0 bases and V by 6 bases; bases with no gene match: 5. The CDR3 sequence: CAISRSGSSTDTQYF. Written as DNA, the CDR3 is TGTGCCATCAGCCGAAGCGGGAGTAGCACAGATACGCAGTATTTT.

The J gene is TRBJ1-6, the V gene TRBV2; a weak D match, TRBD1 (5 bases). The germline gives CDR1 SNHLY, CDR2 FYNNEI. The CDR3 consists of 14 residues. V shed 9 bases and J shed 0 bases, with 9 bases lying between them. CDR3 sequence reads: CASGASSYNSPLHF. CDR3 DNA sequence: TGTGCCAGTGGGGCGAGCTCCTATAATTCACCCCTCCACTTT. The complete variable domain, with remaining parts taken from reference TRBV2 and TRBJ1-6, reads EPEVTQTPSHQVTQMGQEVILRCVPISNHLYFYWYRQILGQKVEFLVSFYNNEISEKSEIFDDQFSVERPDGSNFTLKIRSTKLEDSAMYFCASGASSYNSPLHFGNGTRLTVT.

V is TRBV3-1 (or the pseudogene TRBV3-2) and J is TRBJ2-1; TRBD2 matches at 11 bases. V dropped 3 bases and J dropped 5; count of bases not matched to a gene: 9. The CDR3 length is 17 residues. CDR1 LGHDT and CDR2 YNNKEL come from the germline V gene (reference sequence). The CDR3 region is CASSHRTSGGRDNEQFF. The CDR3 DNA sequence: TGTGCCAGCAGCCATCGAACTAGCGGGGGAAGGGACAATGAGCAGTTCTTC.

The chain employs TRBV2 and TRBJ1-5; 7 nucleotides line up with TRBD1. The CDR3 extends over 15 amino acids. Germline CDR1 is SNHLY and CDR2 is FYNNEI. Losses at the gene ends were 7 bases for V and 4 bases for J; bases not matched to a gene: 10. The CDR3 sequence is CASNLNRGGNQPQHF. CDR3 bases: TGTGCCAGCAACCTAAACAGGGGCGGGAATCAGCCCCAGCATTTT.

This chain joins TRBV3-1 (or the pseudogene TRBV3-2) and TRBJ2-7; D unclear. CDR1 is LGHDT and CDR2 is YNNKEL in the germline V gene (reference sequence). Trimming took off 4 bases at V and 2 bases at J, with 9 bases between the two ends. This CDR3 spans 13 amino acids. The CDR3 DNA follows: TGTGCCAGCAGCCCCCGACTGGCCTACGAGCAGTACTTC. It codes for CASSPRLAYEQYF.

The chain recombines TRBV7-2 with TRBJ2-5; a possible D gene is TRBD2 (7 bases). Per germline, CDR1 SGHTA and CDR2 FQGNSA. Between the trimmed V and J ends, which lost 4 bases and 5 bases, there was a span of 14 bases. This CDR3 comprises 14 residues. Written as DNA, the CDR3 is TGTGCCAGCAGCTCTCGAGGGGGGGTGGAGACCCAGTACTTC. Amino acid sequence: CASSSRGGVETQYF.

The chain uses TRBV11-2 and TRBJ2-1; no clear D. V lost 4 bases to trimming and J lost 0 bases, with 16 bases between them. From germline, CDR1 is SGHAT and CDR2 FQNNGV. This CDR3 contains 17 residues. CDR3: CASSSTAPPSSYNEQFF. The CDR3 DNA reads TGTGCCAGCAGCTCAACAGCTCCACCAAGCTCCTACAATGAGCAGTTCTTC.

The genes are TRBV4-1 and TRBJ1-5, with D tentatively TRBD1 (5 bases). Germline CDR1 is MGHRA and CDR2 is YSYEKL. The CDR3 runs 15 residues. Trimming removed 3 bases at V and 6 bases at J, with 15 bases between. The CDR3 is CASSQETVLGQPQHF. CDR3 DNA sequence: TGCGCCAGCAGCCAGGAGACAGTCCTCGGTCAGCCCCAGCATTTT.

The chain is built from TRBV28 and TRBJ1-3; D remains ambiguous. V was cut by 5 bases and J by 1 base, with 9 bases left in between. The CDR3 contains 14 residues. Germline V gene data show CDR1 as MDHEN and CDR2 as SYDVKM. The CDR3 sequence is CASSPLTSGNTIYF. Written as DNA, the CDR3 is TGTGCCAGCAGTCCGCTTACTTCTGGAAACACCATATATTTT.

The chain employs TRBV6-2 or TRBV6-3 and TRBJ2-3, with a possible D match to TRBD2 (7 bases). V was clipped by 2 bases and J by 8 bases, with 11 bases between them. Germline V gives CDR1 MNHEY, CDR2 SVGEGT. The CDR3 is 13 residues long. CDR3 sequence (DNA): TGTGCCAGCAGTTACGCGGGGGCCGGTACGCAGTATTTT. This translates into CASSYAGAGTQYF.

This clone came up once. J is TRBJ2-3 and V is TRBV19, with 8 nucleotides matching TRBD2. The germline CDR1 and CDR2 sequences are LNHDA and SQIVND (reference sequence). There are 14 residues in the CDR3. V was clipped by 0 bases and J by 6 bases; unmatched bases: 2. CDR3 sequence (DNA): TGTGCCAGTAGTATAGAACGGGGGGGCGATACGCAGTATTTT. Amino acids: CASSIERGGDTQYF.

This rearrangement joins TRBV5-1 to TRBJ2-3; 11 bases map to TRBD2. Per the germline V gene, CDR1 is SGHRS and CDR2 is YFSETQ. This CDR3 has 18 amino acids. V lost 2 bases and J lost 0; bases outside the gene matches: 8. The CDR3, as DNA: TGCGCCAGCAGCTTATCTAGCGGGGGGCCCCCTAGCACAGATACGCAGTATTTT. Protein product: CASSLSSGGPPSTDTQYF.

DNA of the CDR3: TGTGCCAGCAGTGAACGGGGCAGGGAGGGAGGTGGCTACACCTTC. This codes for CASSERGREGGGYTF. The chain carries TRBV6-1 and TRBJ1-2; weak D call: TRBD1 (5 bases). The CDR3 sequence is 15 residues long. Trimming cost V 2 bases and J 7 bases, with 17 bases left between them. CDR1 is MNHNS, CDR2 SASEGT, per germline.

The V gene is TRBV30, the J gene TRBJ2-6; 7 bases map to TRBD1. Trimming cost V 4 bases and J 0 bases; bases outside gene matches: 15. The length of the CDR3 is 19 residues. Germline values: CDR1 GTSNPN, CDR2 SVGIG (reference sequence). For the CDR3, the DNA is TGTGCCTGGATTGGTAAGGGACAGAGGGTCAGCTCTGGGGCCAACGTCCTGACTTTC. Amino acids: CAWIGKGQRVSSGANVLTF. Variable domain in full (rest from reference TRBV30 and TRBJ2-6): SQTIHQWPATLVQPVGSPLSLECTVEGTSNPNLYWYRQAAGRGLQLLFYSVGIGQISSEVPQNLSASRPQDRQFILSSKKLLLSDSGFYLCAWIGKGQRVSSGANVLTFGAGSRLTVL.

The chain uses TRBV7-9 and TRBJ2-2; D is unclear. Germline CDR1 and CDR2: SEHNR and FQNEAQ (reference sequence). V lost 2 bases, J lost 0 bases, and 10 bases lay in between. This CDR3 comprises 16 residues. The CDR3 protein is CASSLFPRSNTGELFF. CDR3 nucleotides: TGTGCCAGCAGCTTATTTCCGCGATCGAACACCGGGGAGCTGTTTTTT.

The chain links TRBV18 to TRBJ1-1, with 8 positions matching TRBD1. The CDR3 consists of 16 residues. Trimming removed 2 bases from V and 1 base from J; junction bases left unmatched: 6. Germline V CDR1 and CDR2: KGHSH, LQKENI. In DNA form, the CDR3 reads TGTGCCAGCTCACCATCGCAGGGGGCGCCGAACACTGAAGCTTTCTTT. It encodes CASSPSQGAPNTEAFF.

The rearrangement joins TRBV9 to TRBJ2-7, with 7 bases identical to TRBD1. Germline-derived CDR1 and CDR2 are SGDLS and YYNGEE. V lost 4 bases and J lost 13; bases outside the gene matches: 11. The CDR3 sequence is 12 residues long. Here the CDR3 DNA reads TGTGCCAGCAGCCACAACGACAGGGTGGTCTACTTC. Amino acids: CASSHNDRVVYF.

The V gene is TRBV9, the J gene TRBJ2-3, with 7 bases lining up with TRBD1. Per germline, CDR1 SGDLS and CDR2 YYNGEE. CDR3 length: 16 amino acids. Trimming removed 3 bases from V and 5 bases from J; junction bases left unmatched: 12. This CDR3 reads CASSARTGGEGDTQYF. The CDR3 coding sequence is TGTGCCAGCAGCGCCCGGACAGGTGGAGAGGGAGATACGCAGTATTTT. The entire variable domain, with the rest obtained from reference TRBV9 and TRBJ2-3, is as follows: DSGVTQTPKHLITATGQRVTLRCSPRSGDLSVYWYQQSLDQGLQFLIQYYNGEERAKGNILERFSAQQFPDLHSELNLSSLELGDSALYFCASSARTGGEGDTQYFGPGTRLTVL.

The chain combines TRBV27 with TRBJ2-3, with TRBD2 as a possible D gene (6 bases). Trimming left V 6 bases short and J 3 bases short, with 22 bases between. CDR3 length: 17 residues. Per the germline V gene, CDR1 is MNHEY and CDR2 is SMNVEV (reference sequence). CDR3 bases: TGTGCCAGCAGCCATACTAGGGGACTGAGAGGGACAGATACGCAGTATTTT. This gives the protein CASSHTRGLRGTDTQYF.

This chain links TRBV6-5 with TRBJ2-1; the match to TRBD2 covers 12 bases. CDR3 length: 14 amino acids. After removal of 9 bases from V and 15 bases from J, the junction contained 15 bases not matched to a gene. Per germline, CDR1 MNHEY and CDR2 SVGAGI. CDR3 sequence reads: CASRLAGGGRRWFF. For the CDR3, the DNA is TGTGCCAGTAGGCTAGCGGGGGGGGGTAGGCGATGGTTCTTC.

The V and J genes are TRBV20-1 and TRBJ1-5; D unresolved. The CDR3 runs to 14 residues. V shed 3 bases and J shed 6 bases, with 15 bases lying between them. The V gene's germline CDR1 is DFQATT and CDR2 SNEGSKA (reference sequence). CDR3: CSASPGNGGQPQHF. CDR3 DNA: TGCAGTGCTAGTCCGGGCAACGGAGGTCAGCCCCAGCATTTT.